Each of the 32 T cell receptor beta chains below was sequenced from the same sample in a study of cytomegalovirus exposure and HLA in healthy donors. The PCR had 60 Vbeta and 13 Jbeta primers. The repertoire was sequenced with immunoSEQ multiplex PCR; TCRdb's copy has only in-frame clones and lacks some. The data hold about 120,000 clones, with over 60% observed a single time. The sample comprised PBMCs. These receptor sequences come from a man between 18 and 29 years old in good health and CMV-seropositive.

The gene calls are TRBV4-1 and TRBJ2-3; D call uncertain. The CDR3 runs 17 residues. The V gene's germline CDR1 is MGHRA and CDR2 YSYEKL. V was cut by 1 base and J by 0 bases, with 14 bases left in between. The CDR3 region is CASSQAASVRSTDTQYF. DNA of the CDR3: TGCGCCAGCAGCCAAGCTGCCAGCGTACGGAGCACAGATACGCAGTATTTT.

This clone was seen only a few times. The chain has TRBV5-1 and TRBJ1-1; D is unclear. There are 13 residues in the CDR3. The germline V gene has CDR1 SGHRS and CDR2 YFSETQ. The V end lost 2 bases, the J end lost 6 bases, and 11 bases lay between the germline ends. CDR3: CASSLWEEAEAFF. CDR3 in DNA: TGCGCCAGCAGCTTATGGGAGGAGGCTGAAGCTTTCTTT.

This clone has just a few counts. The V call is TRBV6-4, the J call TRBJ2-1, with TRBD1 identical over 8 bases. There are 16 residues in the CDR3. V lost 0 bases and J lost 4; bases outside the gene matches: 5. Germline CDR1 is MRHNA and CDR2 is SNTAGT. The CDR3 coding sequence is TGTGCCAGCAGTGACTCGTTGACAGGGGATTACAATGAGCAGTTCTTC. Amino acid sequence: CASSDSLTGDYNEQFF.

V usage is TRBV28 and J usage is TRBJ2-3, with TRBD2 matching 8 bases. The germline V gene has CDR1 MDHEN and CDR2 SYDVKM. J gave up 0 bases and V 6 bases, and 5 bases lay outside the gene matches. The CDR3 covers 15 residues. CDR3 nucleotide sequence: TGTGCCAGCAGCCCGGGGGGGTCTAGCACAGATACGCAGTATTTT. Amino acid sequence: CASSPGGSSTDTQYF.

The chain recombines TRBV5-1 with TRBJ2-6, with D possibly TRBD1 on 5 matching bases. V lost 0 bases and J lost 4, with 11 bases in between. This CDR3 region has 16 residues. Germline CDR1 is SGHRS and CDR2 is YFSETQ. The DNA of the CDR3 is TGCGCCAGCAGCTTGGATCAGGGAAGAGGGGCCAACGTCCTGACTTTC. It specifies CASSLDQGRGANVLTF.

The V call is TRBV7-3, the J call TRBJ2-1; 8 bases match TRBD2. The length of the CDR3 is 14 residues. The germline V gene has CDR1 SGHTA and CDR2 FQGTGA. Losses at the gene ends were 1 base for V and 7 bases for J; bases not matched to a gene: 3. The CDR3 DNA reads as TGTGCCAGCAGCTTAAGCGGGGGGCCGAATGAGCAGTTCTTC. Its translation: CASSLSGGPNEQFF.

V is TRBV6-5 and J is TRBJ1-1; 9 bases are shared with TRBD1. Germline-derived CDR1 and CDR2 are MNHEY and SVGAGI. The CDR3 extends over 13 amino acids. The V gene end was trimmed by 0 bases and the J gene end by 8 bases; junction bases not matched to a gene: 1. The CDR3 sequence is CASSYSGTGEAFF. DNA for the CDR3: TGTGCCAGCAGTTACTCGGGGACAGGGGAAGCTTTCTTT.

The chain has TRBV18 and TRBJ2-1, with D possibly matching TRBD2 (5 bases). The germline gives CDR1 KGHSH, CDR2 LQKENI. Between the trimmed V and J ends, which lost 5 bases and 9 bases, there was a span of 20 bases. This CDR3 has 15 residues. In DNA, the CDR3 is TGTGCCAGCTCATCAACGACGGGATCTGTTGGTGAGCAGTTCTTC. This sequence encodes CASSSTTGSVGEQFF. The variable domain in full, completed from reference TRBV18 and TRBJ2-1, reads NAGVMQNPRHLVRRRGQEARLRCSPMKGHSHVYWYRQLPEEGLKFMVYLQKENIIDESGMPKERFSAEFPKEGPSILRIQQVVRGDSAAYFCASSSTTGSVGEQFFGPGTRLTVL.

This chain joins TRBV7-2 and TRBJ1-6; TRBD1 might be the D (5 bases). Trimming cost V 1 base and J 10 bases, with 14 bases left between them. Looked up from germline, CDR1 is SGHTA and CDR2 is FQGNSA. CDR3 length equals 15 residues. This CDR3 reads CASSLGGVSGSPLHF. The CDR3 DNA sequence: TGTGCCAGCAGCTTAGGGGGGGTGTCAGGCTCACCCCTCCACTTT.

The V gene is TRBV7-2, the J gene TRBJ2-1; D is unresolved. V dropped 5 bases and J dropped 4 bases, with 9 bases sitting between them. CDR3 length equals 13 residues. Germline values: CDR1 SGHTA, CDR2 FQGNSA. The CDR3 sequence is CASSPREYNEQFF. CDR3 in DNA: TGTGCCAGCAGCCCTCGAGAGTACAATGAGCAGTTCTTC.

The chain uses TRBV2 and TRBJ2-3; TRBD2 aligns across 15 bases. The CDR3 loop spans 17 amino acids. Germline V CDR1 and CDR2: SNHLY, FYNNEI. V trimming: 9 bases; J trimming: 0 bases; junction bases outside the gene matches: 7. In DNA form, the CDR3 reads TGTGCCAGTCCCGGGACTAGCGGGGGGCCGAGCACAGATACGCAGTATTTT. Translated: CASPGTSGGPSTDTQYF.

The genes are TRBV5-6 and TRBJ1-6, with a weak D call TRBD1 (6 bases). The germline V and J ends were trimmed by 0 bases and 8 bases, with 12 bases remaining between them. Germline-derived CDR1 and CDR2 are SGHDT and YYEEEE. The CDR3 contains 15 residues. CDR3 coding DNA: TGTGCCAGCAGCTTGGGAGACAGGACATATTCACCCCTCCACTTT. Protein: CASSLGDRTYSPLHF.

This clone was seen only a few times. V gene TRBV5-4 combines with J gene TRBJ2-5, with 10 positions matching TRBD1. The CDR3 has 15 residues. Germline V lookup: CDR1 SGHNT, CDR2 YYREEE (reference sequence). The J segment lost 5 bases and the V segment lost 1 base, leaving 5 bases of the junction unmatched. CDR3 loop: CASSLPTGGLETQYF. DNA for the CDR3: TGTGCCAGCAGCTTGCCGACAGGGGGCTTGGAGACCCAGTACTTC.

In its sample, this clone was seen once. V is TRBV5-1 and J is TRBJ2-3, with D maybe TRBD2 (6 bases). The CDR3 loop spans 16 amino acids. Germline-derived CDR1 and CDR2 are SGHRS and YFSETQ. V gave up 4 bases and J gave up 0 bases, with 15 bases separating them. Here the CDR3 reads CASSPEGGKSTDTQYF. CDR3 in DNA: TGCGCCAGCAGCCCGGAGGGCGGAAAGAGCACAGATACGCAGTATTTT. The entire variable domain, with the rest obtained from reference TRBV5-1 and TRBJ2-3, is as follows: KAGVTQTPRYLIKTRGQQVTLSCSPISGHRSVSWYQQTPGQGLQFLFEYFSETQRNKGNFPGRFSGRQFSNSRSEMNVSTLELGDSALYLCASSPEGGKSTDTQYFGPGTRLTVL.

The chain employs TRBV5-1 and TRBJ1-1; TRBD1 agrees at 9 bases. The CDR3 is made up of 15 amino acids. In germline, CDR1 is SGHRS, CDR2 YFSETQ. After removal of 2 bases from V and 3 bases from J, the junction contained 5 bases not matched to a gene. The CDR3 reads CASSLKDRGYTEAFF. For the CDR3, the DNA is TGCGCCAGCAGCTTAAAGGACAGGGGTTACACTGAAGCTTTCTTT.

This clone appeared a single time. The chain couples TRBV15 to TRBJ2-1; 10 nucleotides align to TRBD2. V trimming: 3 bases; J trimming: 4 bases; junction bases outside the gene matches: 0. Germline assignment: CDR1 LNHNV and CDR2 YYDKDF (reference sequence). The CDR3 contains 14 residues. CDR3 sequence (DNA): TGTGCCACCAGCAGGACTAGCGGGTACAATGAGCAGTTCTTC. This sequence encodes CATSRTSGYNEQFF.

This clone was picked up a small number of times. The chain joins TRBV7-2 to TRBJ1-2; TRBD1 agrees at 8 bases. V was pared by 3 bases and J by 6 bases, with 6 bases of the junction left unmatched. Germline lookup yields CDR1 SGHTA and CDR2 FQGNSA. CDR3 length equals 14 residues. Here the CDR3 reads CASSFWQGADGYTF. DNA for the CDR3: TGTGCCAGCAGCTTTTGGCAGGGGGCAGATGGCTACACCTTC.

The chain carries TRBV9 and TRBJ1-6, with TRBD1 matching over 8 bases. Germline-derived CDR1 and CDR2 are SGDLS and YYNGEE. V trimming: 0 bases; J trimming: 9 bases; junction bases outside the gene matches: 5. This CDR3 is 15 amino acids long. The CDR3, as DNA: TGTGCCAGCAGCGTAGGACAGGGGTTTGCTTCACCCCTCCACTTT. Its translation: CASSVGQGFASPLHF.

The chain has TRBV4-1 and TRBJ1-4, with D possibly TRBD1 on 5 matching bases. V was clipped by 3 bases and J by 3 bases, with 14 bases between them. This CDR3 is built from 16 residues. Germline V gene sequence: CDR1 MGHRA, CDR2 YSYEKL. CDR3 amino acids: CASSQGLRDSNEKLFF. The CDR3, as DNA: TGCGCCAGCAGCCAGGGTCTAAGGGACTCTAATGAAAAACTGTTTTTT.

Turning to this clone: The sample has other DNA sequences that encode this CDR3 too. J is TRBJ1-6 and V is TRBV28; D perhaps matches TRBD1 (6 bases). Trimming stripped 3 bases from V and 7 bases from J, with 10 bases between. Germline V lookup: CDR1 MDHEN, CDR2 SYDVKM. CDR3 length: 14 amino acids. CDR3 sequence reads: CASSLGQGNSPLHF. In DNA form, the CDR3 reads TGTGCCAGCAGTTTGGGGCAGGGGAATTCACCCCTCCACTTT.

This clone occurred once. This chain joins TRBV7-9 and TRBJ1-4; D is unresolved. The CDR3 is 14 amino acids. CDR1 SEHNR and CDR2 FQNEAQ come from the germline V gene (reference sequence). V dropped 6 bases and J dropped 1 base, with 9 bases sitting between them. The DNA of the CDR3 is TGTGCCAGCAGTTGGAGGTTAACTAATGAAAAACTGTTTTTT. This encodes CASSWRLTNEKLFF.

V is TRBV4-1 and J is TRBJ1-1, with TRBD1 matching 7 bases. CDR1 is MGHRA, CDR2 YSYEKL, per germline. Trimming took 4 bases from V and 7 from J; bases not matched to a gene: 9. The CDR3 contains 14 residues. The CDR3 is CASSLGATGCEAFF. Written as DNA, the CDR3 is TGCGCCAGCAGCCTAGGTGCGACAGGGTGTGAAGCTTTCTTT.

The chain employs TRBV11-2 and TRBJ2-3, with 7 bases fitting TRBD1. Germline V gene lookup returns CDR1 SGHAT and CDR2 FQNNGV. Unmatched junction bases numbered 5, after V lost 5 bases and J lost 3 bases. The CDR3 totals 14 residues. As DNA, the CDR3 is TGTGCCAGCAGCAACAGGGGTTTAACAGATACGCAGTATTTT. Protein product: CASSNRGLTDTQYF.

This clone was picked up one time. This rearrangement joins TRBV6-4 to TRBJ2-3, with D tentatively TRBD1 (5 bases). This CDR3 spans 15 amino acids. Trimming left V 0 bases short and J 2 bases short, with 9 bases between. Germline CDR1 reads MRHNA; CDR2 reads SNTAGT. The CDR3 region is CASSDSKGSTDTQYF. CDR3 DNA sequence: TGTGCCAGCAGTGACTCGAAGGGGTCCACAGATACGCAGTATTTT.

The J gene is TRBJ1-1, the V gene TRBV10-2; tentatively, D is TRBD1 (6 bases). Germline CDR1 and CDR2: WSHSY and SAAADI. The V gene lost 3 bases and the J gene lost 0 bases, with 14 bases spanning the gap. This CDR3 has 16 residues. Here the CDR3 reads CASSERERGMNTEAFF. CDR3 coding DNA: TGCGCCAGCAGTGAAAGAGAGAGGGGGATGAACACTGAAGCTTTCTTT.

The sample holds a few counts of this clone. The rearrangement uses TRBV5-6 and TRBJ1-6, with D possibly being TRBD1 (6 bases). CDR1 and CDR2 (germline): SGHDT, YYEEEE. The CDR3 is 15 residues long. V lost 1 base to trimming and J lost 10 bases, with 15 bases between them. CDR3 in amino acids: CASSLYFLQGSPLHF. In DNA, the CDR3 is TGTGCCAGCAGCTTGTACTTTTTGCAGGGGTCACCCCTCCACTTT.

This chain's CDR3 is CASSDSKIAGGGKLFF. CDR3 DNA sequence: TGTGCCAGCAGTGATTCAAAAATAGCGGGGGGCGGTAAGCTGTTTTTT. This rearrangement joins TRBV2 to TRBJ2-2; TRBD2 aligns across 10 bases. The CDR3 extends over 16 amino acids. The trim removed 3 bases at V and 12 bases at J, leaving 13 bases unmatched. The germline gives CDR1 SNHLY, CDR2 FYNNEI.

This chain links TRBV6-1 with TRBJ2-5; 8 bases align to TRBD2. The CDR3 runs 14 residues. V gave up 7 bases and J gave up 5 bases; unmatched junction bases: 9. Germline-derived CDR1 and CDR2 are MNHNS and SASEGT. CDR3 protein: CASTTGLASETQYF. In DNA, the CDR3 is TGTGCCAGCACCACTGGACTAGCTTCGGAGACCCAGTACTTC.

The J gene is TRBJ2-7, the V gene TRBV6-1; 7 bases fit TRBD1. This CDR3 spans 13 amino acids. The V segment lost 4 bases and the J segment 3 bases; nucleotides outside the gene matches: 3. CDR1 MNHNS and CDR2 SASEGT come from the germline V gene. The DNA for the CDR3 is TGTGCCAGCAGTGTCGACAGGGTCTACGAGCAGTACTTC. It specifies CASSVDRVYEQYF.

The chain couples TRBV5-5 to TRBJ2-7, with D tentatively TRBD2 (6 bases). Trimming left V 4 bases short and J 7 bases short, with 12 bases between. From germline, CDR1 is SGHKS and CDR2 YYEKEE (reference sequence). CDR3 length: 12 amino acids. The CDR3 DNA reads TGTGCCAGCAGCCGGGACTTCGGTGAGCAGTACGTC. It yields the protein CASSRDFGEQYV.

The rearrangement joins TRBV2 to TRBJ2-7; 12 bases agree with TRBD1. V lost 6 bases, J lost 5 bases, and 5 bases stayed unmatched. The CDR3 totals 14 residues. Germline CDR1 SNHLY, CDR2 FYNNEI. The CDR3, as DNA: TGTGCCAGCAGCCCCAGGGACAGGGGGCACGAGCAGTACTTC. This sequence encodes CASSPRDRGHEQYF.

The gene calls are TRBV5-1 and TRBJ1-2; D not resolved. The CDR3 has 15 residues. V was pared by 1 base and J by 4 bases, with 14 bases between. The germline V gene encodes CDR1 SGHRS and CDR2 YFSETQ. The CDR3 bases are TGCGCCAGCAGCTTGACCGCAGGAATGGCCTATGGCTACACCTTC. Translated: CASSLTAGMAYGYTF.